The T cell receptor beta chain described here comes from a study of cytomegalovirus exposure and HLA in healthy donors. Overall study findings and caveats: High sensitivity and specificity were reportedly achieved when the classifier diagnosed cytomegalovirus status. Associated with HLA alleles at 0.05 false discovery rate in a later analysis were some 16,000 TCR beta sequences.

Notes on this clone: The antigen remains unidentified.

The junction had 4 bases not matched to a gene; V was cut back by 6 bases and J by 4 bases. CDR1 and CDR2 (germline): SGHVS, FNYEAQ. The CDR3 has 14 residues. A multiplex PCR was run with 60 Vbeta primers and 13 Jbeta primers. Generated by immunoSEQ multiplex PCR, the TCRdb table keeps only in-frame clones and is missing some. The table includes about 120,000 clones, approximately 74% detected once. The clonotype comes from a male donor in good health and CMV-seronegative. J is TRBJ2-7 and V is TRBV7-6, with 12 bases identical to TRBD1. The sample was PBMCs. The CDR3 sequence: CASRPGQGAYEQYF. CDR3 coding DNA: TGTGCCAGCAGGCCGGGACAGGGGGCTTACGAGCAGTACTTC. Using reference TRBV7-6 and TRBJ2-7 for the parts outside the CDR3, the full variable domain is GAGVSQSPRYKVTKRGQDVALRCDPISGHVSLYWYRQALGQGPEFLTYFNYEAQQDKSGLPNDRFSAERPEGSISTLTIQRTEQRDSAMYRCASRPGQGAYEQYFGPGTRLTVT.